Here is one T cell receptor (beta chain) with its context. The data were obtained in a study of blood T cell repertoires in COVID-19. The repertoire was sequenced with immunoSEQ multiplex PCR; TCRdb's copy has only in-frame clones and lacks some. The sample includes about 190,000 clones, more than 85% seen only once; the top ten take under 3%. The CDR3 spans 15 residues. Per the germline V gene, CDR1 is LNHDA and CDR2 is SQIVND (reference sequence). The V end lost 3 bases, the J end lost 2 bases, and 10 bases lay between the germline ends. This chain links TRBV19 with TRBJ1-4; possibly TRBD1 for D (5 bases). This clonotype was obtained from a woman aged 25 to 39 with active or convalescent COVID-19. Source material: peripheral blood. The DNA of the CDR3 is TGTGCCAGTAGTATTTCGGAGGGGACTAATGAAAAACTGTTTTTT. This codes for CASSISEGTNEKLFF.